This TCR beta chain was sequenced in a study of T cell responses to AZD1222 COVID-19 vaccine. Sequencing was performed with immunoSEQ multiplex PCR; in TCRdb, only in-frame clones are kept and a portion is missing. Of tens of thousands of clones listed, around 73% were seen once; the top ten hold over 20%. The study, taken as a whole, reports: At baseline, just six AZD1222 recipients tested seropositive. Epitopes outside B.1.351 and B.1.1.7 mutated regions reportedly drew nearly half of spike TCRs. Among vaccine-associated CD4 TCRs, coverage spanned spike, with dominance at 160-218 and 743-854.

Comments on this clone: Its target is unknown.

The sequence was collected from an adult in good health. Sample: peripheral blood, taken on day 0 of AZD1222 vaccination.

This chain's CDR3 is CASSFSREYEQYF. The CDR3, as DNA: TGTGCCAGCAGCTTCTCCAGGGAGTACGAGCAGTACTTC. V is TRBV11-2 and J is TRBJ2-7; D may be TRBD1 or TRBD2 (5 bases each). V was clipped by 3 bases and J by 4 bases, with 10 bases between them. There are 13 residues in the CDR3. The germline CDR1 and CDR2 sequences are SGHAT and FQNNGV. The whole variable domain, filled in from reference TRBV11-2 and TRBJ2-7, reads EAGVAQSPRYKIIEKRQSVAFWCNPISGHATLYWYQQILGQGPKLLIQFQNNGVVDDSQLPKDRFSAERLKGVDSTLKIQPAKLEDSAVYLCASSFSREYEQYFGPGTRLTVT.